This T cell receptor (beta chain) was documented in a study of blood T cell repertoires in COVID-19 (dated by TCRdb to 2020 to 2022). About the study as a whole: The collaborator samples originated in the United States, Italy and Spain and spanned the acute and convalescent phases of COVID-19. The samples were drawn from two sources: the first 160 participants of the ongoing ImmuneRACE study, and 1,000 to 1,500 subjects contributed by 6 global collaborators. The material from the prospective study consisted of cDNA or gDNA derived from T cells, B-cell-depleted T cells, or PBMCs. The dataset comprised deeply sampled blood TCRbeta repertoires from subjects exposed to, actively infected with, or recovered from COVID-19. Sample metadata almost always included a de-identified subject ID, COVID-19 status, age in years and sex. The repertoires were made available in a free public database intended to serve as a resource for research on the immune response to SARS-CoV-2. Where available, HLA class I and class II types were obtained from metadata supplied by the sample provider rather than from assay-based typing.

In the prospective study, participants were about 18 to 90 years old, resided in about two dozen geographic areas of the United States, and were enrolled through a virtual design. Cohort assignment in the prospective study relied on participant-reported clinical history from a screening survey and a study questionnaire. Each participant in the prospective study had whole blood, serum and a nasopharyngeal or oropharyngeal swab collected by mobile phlebotomists. Participants in the prospective study had the option to provide additional blood draws and questionnaires over a roughly 2-month period. Before DNA extraction, blood samples from the prospective study were shipped at room temperature or frozen. V is clipped by 4 bases and J by 8 bases, and the sequence between their germline boundaries is 13 bases long. The CDR3 goes from the cysteine to the phenylalanine over 14 residues. Only CDR3 DNA remains: 42 bases, in frame from the first base. The germline V gene yields KGHDR for CDR1 and SFDVKD for CDR2.

Results the study describes overall, beyond this receptor: The amount of clinical and demographic metadata varied by source and participant and was provided uncurated.

As to this clone: Its binding antigen is unknown. Qualities for individual bases were not recorded, and no much larger clone is one base off.

TCRbeta CDR3 regions were amplified from genomic DNA using the immunoSEQ Assay, a bias-controlled multiplex PCR. On the authors' methods: Nucleated cell counts per sample were estimated from amplification of reference gene primers within the assay. Sequence reads were collapsed and filtered to measure the absolute abundance of every unique TCRbeta CDR3 rearrangement. For each sample, productive Simpson clonality was calculated as the square root of Simpson's diversity index over productive rearrangements. The clones in this table, taken by TCRdb from immuneACCESS, are in-frame only. Not every clone is retained; where verified, under half of the shortfall comes from an unresolved V gene, and the cause of the rest is unknown. The D gene and trimming were derived from the DNA, and the V and J assignments and clone size from that table. The sample yields about 220,000 clones; about four fifths were counted once. Of the sample, approximately 1.4% is held by the ten largest clones.

This receptor chain uses TRBV24-1 and TRBJ1-4; TRBD1 is possibly the D segment (6 matching bases). The receptor's source is a woman between 40 and 55 years old with acute COVID-19. The material sequenced was PBMCs or T cells enriched from blood (not recorded which). The CDR3 loop reads CATSDGGPAEKLFF. Read as DNA, the sequence is TGTGCCACCAGTGACGGGGGGCCGGCGGAAAAACTGTTTTTT.